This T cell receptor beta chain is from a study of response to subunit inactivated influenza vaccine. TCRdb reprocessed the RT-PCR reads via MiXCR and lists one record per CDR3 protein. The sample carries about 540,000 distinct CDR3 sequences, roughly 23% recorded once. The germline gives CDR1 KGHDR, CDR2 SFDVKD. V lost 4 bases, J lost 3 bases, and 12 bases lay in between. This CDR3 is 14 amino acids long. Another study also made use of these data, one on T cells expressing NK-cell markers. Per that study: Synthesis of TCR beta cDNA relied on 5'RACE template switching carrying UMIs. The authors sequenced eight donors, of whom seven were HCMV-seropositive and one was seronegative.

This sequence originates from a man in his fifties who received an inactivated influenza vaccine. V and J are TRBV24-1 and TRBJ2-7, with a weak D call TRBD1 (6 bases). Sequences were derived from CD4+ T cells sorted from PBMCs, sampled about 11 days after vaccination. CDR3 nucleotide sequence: TGTGCCACCAGTGACCCGACAGGAAACTACGAGCAGTACTTC. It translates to CATSDPTGNYEQYF.